A selection of T cell receptor beta chains follows, all from one sample in a study of vaccination and CD4 T cells after COVID-19. These receptors' antigens are unknown. In TCRdb, the PCR reads were re-called with MiXCR into one record per CDR3 protein. The sample has about 5,700 distinct CDR3 sequences; about 40% are singletons. Sequencing was performed on CD4+ T cells from blood, cultured in vitro. All receptors come from a human donor in good health. Both conserved end residues are part of each CDR3. D genes are given only for firm matches. Clone sizes are given selectively: once, few, many, or a class where the clone is expanded.

J: TRBJ1-5; D: TRBD1; V: TRBV20-1; size: .; CDR3: CSASATGGRYSNQPQHF; DNA: TGCAGTGCTAGCGCTACAGGGGGTAGGTATAGCAATCAGCCCCAGCATTTT
J: TRBJ2-2; D: .; V: TRBV7-6; size: .; CDR3: CASSLQGPSTGELFF; DNA: TGTGCCAGCAGCTTACAGGGCCCTAGCACCGGGGAGCTGTTTTTT
J: TRBJ1-5; D: .; V: TRBV9; size: few; CDR3: CASTPGPTRGGQPQHF; DNA: TGTGCCAGCACCCCAGGCCCGACAAGGGGAGGTCAGCCCCAGCATTTT
J: TRBJ1-1; D: .; V: TRBV16; size: .; CDR3: CASSQNGQGIEAFF; DNA: TGTGCCAGCAGCCAAAATGGGCAGGGCATTGAAGCTTTCTTT
J: TRBJ2-5; D: .; V: TRBV6-1; size: few; CDR3: CASSRRGASETQYF; DNA: TGTGCCAGCAGTAGACGGGGGGCCTCGGAGACCCAGTACTTC
J: TRBJ2-3; D: .; V: TRBV6-1; size: .; CDR3: CASSAYTDTQYF; DNA: TGTGCCAGCAGTGCGTACACAGATACGCAGTATTTT
J: TRBJ1-1; D: .; V: TRBV20-1; size: few; CDR3: CSARDPTEAFF; DNA: TGCAGTGCTAGAGATCCCACTGAAGCTTTCTTT
J: TRBJ1-6; D: .; V: TRBV27; size: few; CDR3: CASSFDGQGISPLHF; DNA: TGTGCCAGCAGTTTCGATGGGCAGGGTATATCACCCCTCCACTTT
J: TRBJ1-1; D: .; V: TRBV30; size: .; CDR3: CAWSRGLNTEAFF; DNA: TGTGCCTGGAGTCGGGGACTGAACACTGAAGCTTTCTTT
J: TRBJ2-2; D: .; V: TRBV7-9; size: .; CDR3: CASSLGGGTANTGELFF; DNA: TGTGCCAGCAGCTTAGGAGGGGGAACGGCGAACACCGGGGAGCTGTTTTTT
J: TRBJ2-5; D: .; V: TRBV7-9; size: .; CDR3: CASQVGNQETQYF; DNA: TGTGCCAGCCAAGTTGGGAACCAAGAGACCCAGTACTTC
J: TRBJ2-5; D: TRBD2; V: TRBV20-1; size: .; CDR3: CSATGGAKTQYF; DNA: TGCAGTGCTACCGGGGGGGCGAAGACCCAGTACTTC
J: TRBJ1-6; D: .; V: TRBV6-1; size: few; CDR3: CASSRGMGERGSPLHF; DNA: TGTGCCAGCAGTAGGGGGATGGGAGAACGGGGGTCACCCCTCCACTTT
J: TRBJ1-1; D: TRBD1; V: TRBV7-9; size: .; CDR3: CASMGQLNTEAFF; DNA: TGTGCCAGCATGGGACAGCTTAACACTGAAGCTTTCTTT
J: TRBJ1-5; D: TRBD1; V: TRBV30; size: once; CDR3: CAWRGQNNQPQHF; DNA: TGTGCCTGGAGGGGACAGAACAATCAGCCCCAGCATTTT
J: TRBJ1-1; D: .; V: TRBV27; size: .; CDR3: CASRQLRDTLREAFF; DNA: TGTGCCAGCAGGCAACTCCGGGACACTCTCCGTGAAGCTTTCTTT
J: TRBJ1-1; D: TRBD1; V: TRBV19; size: .; CDR3: CASRLRQGVRDTEAFF; DNA: TGTGCCAGTAGACTCCGACAGGGTGTGAGAGACACTGAAGCTTTCTTT
J: TRBJ1-6; D: .; V: TRBV6-5; size: .; CDR3: CASSYSRGGENSPLHF; DNA: TGTGCCAGCAGTTACTCGAGGGGAGGTGAAAATTCACCCCTCCACTTT
J: TRBJ2-5; D: TRBD1; V: TRBV6-2/TRBV6-3; size: .; CDR3: CASSLLTGGGETQYF; DNA: TGTGCCAGCAGTCTCCTGACAGGGGGGGGGGAGACCCAGTACTTC
J: TRBJ1-5; D: .; V: TRBV3-1; size: .; CDR3: CASSQSNQPQHF; DNA: TGTGCCAGCAGCCAATCGAATCAGCCCCAGCATTTT
J: TRBJ2-2; D: .; V: TRBV20-1; size: .; CDR3: CSARKQGNTGELFF; DNA: TGCAGTGCGCGAAAACAGGGAAACACCGGGGAGCTGTTTTTT
J: TRBJ1-1; D: .; V: TRBV12-3/TRBV12-4; size: .; CDR3: CASTSDPGKPEAFF; DNA: TGTGCCAGCACCTCAGACCCCGGGAAACCTGAAGCTTTCTTT